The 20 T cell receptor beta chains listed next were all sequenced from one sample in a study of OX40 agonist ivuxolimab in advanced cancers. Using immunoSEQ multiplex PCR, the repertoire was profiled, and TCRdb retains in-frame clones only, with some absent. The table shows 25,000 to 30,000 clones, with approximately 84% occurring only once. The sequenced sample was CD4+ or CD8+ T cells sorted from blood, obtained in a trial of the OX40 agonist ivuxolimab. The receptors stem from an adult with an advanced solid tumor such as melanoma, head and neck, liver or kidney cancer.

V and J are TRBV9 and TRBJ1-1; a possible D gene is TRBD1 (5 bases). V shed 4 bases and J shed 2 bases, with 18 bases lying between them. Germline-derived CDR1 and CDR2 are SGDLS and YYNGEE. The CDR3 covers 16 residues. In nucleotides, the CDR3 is TGTGCCAGCAGCCCTTTTAGCGGGGGACCAAACACTGAAGCTTTCTTT. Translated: CASSPFSGGPNTEAFF. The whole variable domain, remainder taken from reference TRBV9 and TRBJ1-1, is DSGVTQTPKHLITATGQRVTLRCSPRSGDLSVYWYQQSLDQGLQFLIQYYNGEERAKGNILERFSAQQFPDLHSELNLSSLELGDSALYFCASSPFSGGPNTEAFFGQGTRLTVV.

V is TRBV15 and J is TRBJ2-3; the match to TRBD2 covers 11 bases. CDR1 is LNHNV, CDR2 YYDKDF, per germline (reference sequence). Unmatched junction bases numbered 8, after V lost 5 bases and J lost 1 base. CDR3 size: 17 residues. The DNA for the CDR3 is TGTGCCACCAGCCCCGGGGCTAGCGGGGGGCGCACAGATACGCAGTATTTT. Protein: CATSPGASGGRTDTQYF.

CDR3 in amino acids: CASSRDRAGSKVDTEAFF. For the CDR3, the DNA is TGTGCCAGCAGCCGTGACAGGGCGGGAAGTAAAGTGGACACTGAAGCTTTCTTT. This chain connects TRBV7-9 to TRBJ1-1; 7 nucleotides match TRBD1. Germline values: CDR1 SEHNR, CDR2 FQNEAQ (reference sequence). J lost 3 bases, V lost 5 bases, and 18 bases had no gene match. This CDR3 has 18 amino acids.

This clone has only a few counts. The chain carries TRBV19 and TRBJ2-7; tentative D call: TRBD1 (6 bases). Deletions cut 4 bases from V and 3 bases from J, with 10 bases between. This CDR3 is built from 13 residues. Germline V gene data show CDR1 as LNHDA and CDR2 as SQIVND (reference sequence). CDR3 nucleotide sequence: TGTGCCAGTAGTACTGCACAGGGCTACGAGCAGTACTTC. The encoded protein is CASSTAQGYEQYF.

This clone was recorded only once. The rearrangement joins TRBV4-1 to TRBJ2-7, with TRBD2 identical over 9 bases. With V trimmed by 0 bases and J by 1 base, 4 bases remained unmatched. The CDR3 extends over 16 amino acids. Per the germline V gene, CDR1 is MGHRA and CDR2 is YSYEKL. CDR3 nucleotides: TGCGCCAGCAGCCAAGATGGTAGCGGGGGTTCCTACGAGCAGTACTTC. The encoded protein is CASSQDGSGGSYEQYF.

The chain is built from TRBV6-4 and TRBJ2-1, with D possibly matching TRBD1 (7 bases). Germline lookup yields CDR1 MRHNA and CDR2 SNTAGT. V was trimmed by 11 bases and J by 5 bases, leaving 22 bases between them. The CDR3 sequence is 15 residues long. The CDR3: CAARGLAQGNNEQFF. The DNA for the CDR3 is TGTGCCGCGAGGGGGCTAGCGCAAGGTAACAATGAGCAGTTCTTC.

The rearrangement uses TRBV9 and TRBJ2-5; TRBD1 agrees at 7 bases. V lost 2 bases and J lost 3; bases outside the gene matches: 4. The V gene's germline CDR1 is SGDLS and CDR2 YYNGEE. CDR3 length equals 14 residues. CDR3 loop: CASSVTGTEETQYF. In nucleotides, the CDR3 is TGTGCCAGCAGCGTCACCGGGACAGAAGAGACCCAGTACTTC.

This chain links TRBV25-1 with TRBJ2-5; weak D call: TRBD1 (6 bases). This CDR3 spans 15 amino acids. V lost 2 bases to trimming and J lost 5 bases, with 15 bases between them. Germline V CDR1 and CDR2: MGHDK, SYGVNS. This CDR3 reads CASSELVQGPETQYF. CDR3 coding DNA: TGTGCCAGCAGTGAACTCGTACAGGGTCCCGAGACCCAGTACTTC.

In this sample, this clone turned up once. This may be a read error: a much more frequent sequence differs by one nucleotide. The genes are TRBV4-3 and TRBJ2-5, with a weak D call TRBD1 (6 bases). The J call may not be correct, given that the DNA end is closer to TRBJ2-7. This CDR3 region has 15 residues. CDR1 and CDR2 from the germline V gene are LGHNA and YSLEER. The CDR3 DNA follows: TGCGCCAGCAGCCAATACCGGGACATTTCCTACGAGCAGTACTTC. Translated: CASSQYRDISYEQYF.

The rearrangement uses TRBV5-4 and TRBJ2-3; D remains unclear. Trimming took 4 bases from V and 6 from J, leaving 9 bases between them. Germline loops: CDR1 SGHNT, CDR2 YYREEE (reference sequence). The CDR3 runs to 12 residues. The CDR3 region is CASSQGHDTQYF. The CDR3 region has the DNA TGTGCCAGCAGCCAAGGCCACGATACGCAGTATTTT.

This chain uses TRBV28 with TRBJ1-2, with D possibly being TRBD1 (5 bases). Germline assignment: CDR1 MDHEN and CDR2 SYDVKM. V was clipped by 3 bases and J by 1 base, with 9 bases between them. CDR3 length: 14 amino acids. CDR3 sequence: CASSFVGGNYGYTF. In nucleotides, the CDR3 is TGTGCCAGCAGTTTTGTCGGGGGTAACTATGGCTACACCTTC.

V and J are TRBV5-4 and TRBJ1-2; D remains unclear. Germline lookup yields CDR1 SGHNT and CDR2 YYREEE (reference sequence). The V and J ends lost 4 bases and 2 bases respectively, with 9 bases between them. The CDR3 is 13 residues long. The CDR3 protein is CASSPTRNYGYTF. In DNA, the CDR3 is TGTGCCAGCAGCCCTACCAGGAACTATGGCTACACCTTC.

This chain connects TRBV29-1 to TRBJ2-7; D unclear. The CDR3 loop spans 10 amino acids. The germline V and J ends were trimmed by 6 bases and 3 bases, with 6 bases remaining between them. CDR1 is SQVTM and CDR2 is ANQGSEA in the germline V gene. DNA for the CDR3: TGCAGCGTCAAAATCTACGAGCAGTACTTC. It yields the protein CSVKIYEQYF.

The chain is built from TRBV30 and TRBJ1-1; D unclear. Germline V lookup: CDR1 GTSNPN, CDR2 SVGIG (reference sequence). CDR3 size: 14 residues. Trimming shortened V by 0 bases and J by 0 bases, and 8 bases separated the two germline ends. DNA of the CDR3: TGTGCCTGGAGTGTAGGGAGAATGAACACTGAAGCTTTCTTT. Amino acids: CAWSVGRMNTEAFF. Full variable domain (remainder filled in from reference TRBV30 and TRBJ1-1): SQTIHQWPATLVQPVGSPLSLECTVEGTSNPNLYWYRQAAGRGLQLLFYSVGIGQISSEVPQNLSASRPQDRQFILSSKKLLLSDSGFYLCAWSVGRMNTEAFFGQGTRLTVV.

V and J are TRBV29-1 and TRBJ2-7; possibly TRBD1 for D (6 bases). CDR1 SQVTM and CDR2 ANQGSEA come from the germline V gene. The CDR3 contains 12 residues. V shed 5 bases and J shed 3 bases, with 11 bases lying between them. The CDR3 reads CSVRQAYYEQYF. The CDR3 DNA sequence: TGCAGCGTTCGACAGGCTTACTACGAGCAGTACTTC.

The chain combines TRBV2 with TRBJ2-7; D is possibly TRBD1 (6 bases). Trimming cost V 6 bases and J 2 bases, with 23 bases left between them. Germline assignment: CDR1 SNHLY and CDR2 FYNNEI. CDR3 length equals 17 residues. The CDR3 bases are TGTGCCAGCAGCGGATTCCGTAGTAAGGACAGCACCTACGAGCAGTACTTC. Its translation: CASSGFRSKDSTYEQYF.

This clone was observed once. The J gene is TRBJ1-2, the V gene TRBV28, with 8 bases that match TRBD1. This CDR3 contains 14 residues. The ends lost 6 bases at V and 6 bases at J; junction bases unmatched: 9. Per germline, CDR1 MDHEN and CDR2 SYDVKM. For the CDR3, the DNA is TGTGCCAGCAGCTACGGACAGGGAGAAAATGGCTACACCTTC. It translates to CASSYGQGENGYTF.

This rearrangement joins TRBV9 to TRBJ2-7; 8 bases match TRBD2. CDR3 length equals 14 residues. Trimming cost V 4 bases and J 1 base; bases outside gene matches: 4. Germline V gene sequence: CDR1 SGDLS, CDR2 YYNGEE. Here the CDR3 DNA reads TGTGCCAGCAGCCCTAGCGGGTTGTCCTACGAGCAGTACTTC. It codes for CASSPSGLSYEQYF.

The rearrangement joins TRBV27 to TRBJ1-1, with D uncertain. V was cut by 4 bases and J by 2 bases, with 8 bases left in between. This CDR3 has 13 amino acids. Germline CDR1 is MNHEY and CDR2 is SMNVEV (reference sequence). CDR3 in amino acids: CASSYLVNTEAFF. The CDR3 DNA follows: TGTGCCAGCAGTTACCTCGTCAACACTGAAGCTTTCTTT.

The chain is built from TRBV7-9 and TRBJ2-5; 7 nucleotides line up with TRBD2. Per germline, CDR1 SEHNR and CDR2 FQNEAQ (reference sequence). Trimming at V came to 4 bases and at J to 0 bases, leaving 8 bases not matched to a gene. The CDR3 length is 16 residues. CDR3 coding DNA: TGTGCCAGCAGCTCGTGGAGGGCGGGGGACCAAGAGACCCAGTACTTC. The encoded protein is CASSSWRAGDQETQYF.